A single sample gave rise to the 2 T cell receptor gamma chains below, sequenced in a study of Vδ1+ human thymocytes. Overall study findings and caveats: Highly polyclonal TRG and TRD repertoires with Gaussian CDR3 length distributions appeared in thymus.

Antigens of these TCRs are unknown. The template was reverse-transcribed extracted RNA. The CDR3 regions were amplified by multiplex PCR from V-gene primers to a constant-region primer. TCRdb redid clone calling on the multiplex PCR reads using CATT. There are 6,500 to 10,000 gamma-chain clones in the sample; less than 70% occur only once, and less than 1.5% lies in the top ten. The sequenced sample was Vdelta1+ gamma-delta thymocytes from the thymus. The subset is: FACS-sorted CD3+ TCRalphabeta- TCRVdelta1+ TCRVdelta2- thymocytes. The receptors shown here come from a girl younger than two who had congenital heart surgery.

The chain recombines TRGV9 with TRGJ1 or TRGJ2. The J gene, not given by TCRdb, was assigned here from a germline match of the nucleotide sequence. There are 15 residues in the CDR3. In germline, CDR1 is GITISATS, CDR2 ISYDGTV (reference sequence). J lost 5 bases, V lost 2 bases, and 12 bases had no gene match. In DNA, the CDR3 is TGTGCCTTGTGGGAGGCTTCCCTCCTAAATTATAAGAAACTCTTT. Its translation: CALWEASLLNYKKLF.

This clone has only a few counts. The genes are TRGV8 and TRGJ1 or TRGJ2. The CDR3 extends over 14 amino acids. Germline V gives CDR1 VENAVY, CDR2 YDSYNSRV. With V trimmed by 5 bases and J by 5 bases, 12 bases remained unmatched. The CDR3 coding sequence is TGTGCCACCTGGGCCTCGTTCGGAGATTATAAGAAACTCTTT. It codes for CATWASFGDYKKLF.